This T cell receptor beta chain appears in the sequencing data of a study of cytomegalovirus exposure and HLA in healthy donors. J lost 2 bases, V lost 5 bases, and 7 bases had no gene match. CDR1 and CDR2 from the germline V gene are SQVTM and ANQGSEA. The CDR3 is made up of 15 amino acids. Generated by immunoSEQ multiplex PCR, the TCRdb table keeps only in-frame clones and is missing some. The data contain 65,000 to 75,000 clones, over 90% of them singletons. Only a few counts were recorded for this clone. Material: PBMCs. This TCR was recovered from a woman between 18 and 29 years old in good health and CMV-seropositive. This chain connects TRBV29-1 to TRBJ1-1; 11 bases fit TRBD1. CDR3 in DNA: TGCAGCGTTTACTGGACAGGGGGCACAAACACTGAAGCTTTCTTT. It codes for CSVYWTGGTNTEAFF. Supplemented by reference TRBV29-1 and TRBJ1-1, the full variable domain reads SAVISQKPSRDICQRGTSLTIQCQVDSQVTMMFWYRQQPGQSLTLIATANQGSEATYESGFVIDKFPISRPNLTFSTLTVSNMSPEDSSIYLCSVYWTGGTNTEAFFGQGTRLTVV.